These 15 T cell receptor beta chains originate from one sample sequenced in a study of post-analysis software for immune sequencing data (dated by TCRdb to between 2014 and 2016). Per the publication, the time point label means: second blood draw from one MS patient after hematopoietic stem cell transplantation. The protocol used for the library was PCR. Sequencing was performed on an Illumina HiSeq 2500. To reduce PCR and sequencing biases, unique molecular identifiers were incorporated into the TCR beta cDNA libraries. The public reads were quality trimmed at Q25 with fastp and then assembled into clones with MiXCR by TCRdb, keeping productive beta chains. Under each unique CDR3 protein, matching rows form one entry showing the most common genes and DNA. The sample table shows 160,000 or so distinct CDR3 sequences, and approximately 35% are seen once. The top ten hold under 30% of the sample. The sample here was blood, taken after autologous hematopoietic stem cell transplantation. All receptors come from a girl aged 5-17 years with multiple sclerosis. Donor details come from another sample of the same person, matched by shared clones.

This clonotype was found a few times. The chain combines TRBV20-1 with TRBJ2-3; no firm D call. With 3 bases removed from V and 4 bases from J, the gap between germline ends came to 8 bases. The CDR3 is made up of 12 amino acids. Per the germline V gene, CDR1 is DFQATT and CDR2 is SNEGSKA (reference sequence). The CDR3 region is CSASDIADTQYF. In DNA form, the CDR3 reads TGCAGTGCTAGTGACATCGCAGATACGCAGTATTTT.

This chain uses TRBV11-3 with TRBJ2-4; D possibly corresponds to TRBD1 (6 bases). Germline loops: CDR1 SGHNT, CDR2 YENEEA. CDR3 length: 14 amino acids. Trimming pared 4 bases from V and 4 bases from J, leaving 11 bases between. Written as DNA, the CDR3 is TGTGCCAGCAGCTACGGACAGATGAAAAACATTCAGTACTTC. This translates into CASSYGQMKNIQYF.

The rearrangement joins TRBV5-1 to TRBJ2-7; the D gene is possibly TRBD2 (6 bases). In germline, CDR1 is SGHRS, CDR2 YFSETQ. V was clipped by 0 bases and J by 3 bases, with 10 bases between them. This CDR3 contains 14 residues. The chain's CDR3 is CASSLVGLSYEQYF. CDR3 nucleotide sequence: TGCGCCAGCAGCTTGGTGGGACTCAGCTACGAGCAGTACTTC.

The chain is built from TRBV20-1 and TRBJ1-2; D unclear. Germline V gene data show CDR1 as DFQATT and CDR2 as SNEGSKA (reference sequence). The CDR3 is 9 residues long. CDR3 loop: CRAGKGYTF. The CDR3 DNA reads TGCAGGGCGGGCAAGGGCTACACCTTC.

Turning to this clonotype: A junction boundary mismatches the germline segment, possibly from a read error. This chain joins TRBV7-7 and TRBJ2-1; 7 bases line up with TRBD2. The CDR3 is 16 amino acids. The germline V gene encodes CDR1 SSHAT and CDR2 FNYEAQ (reference sequence). CDR3 bases: TGTGCTAGCAGCTTAATGGTGGGGGGGAAATACAATGAGCAGTTCTTC. Amino acid sequence: CASSLMVGGKYNEQFF.

The gene calls are TRBV5-5 and TRBJ2-7; tentatively, D is TRBD2 (6 bases). Germline loops: CDR1 SGHKS, CDR2 YYEKEE (reference sequence). V was shortened by 0 bases and J by 3 bases, with 13 bases between the two germline ends. CDR3 size: 15 residues. The CDR3 here is CASSLVGGEHYEQYF. For the CDR3, the DNA is TGTGCCAGCAGCTTGGTAGGAGGGGAGCACTACGAGCAGTACTTC.

This chain's CDR3 is CASSLGGGGGGNEQFF. In DNA, the CDR3 is TGCGCCAGCAGCTTGGGTGGAGGAGGAGGGGGCAATGAGCAGTTCTTC. The chain is built from TRBV5-1 and TRBJ2-1, with D perhaps assigned TRBD1 or TRBD2 (6 bases each). Trimming took 0 bases from V and 6 from J, leaving 16 bases between them. This CDR3 spans 16 amino acids. Germline CDR1 SGHRS, CDR2 YFSETQ.

The rearrangement links TRBV18 to TRBJ2-5; a possible D gene is TRBD1 (5 bases). The V gene's germline CDR1 is KGHSH and CDR2 LQKENI. V lost 1 base and J lost 2, with 11 bases in between. The CDR3 sequence is 15 residues long. DNA for the CDR3: TGTGCCAGCTCACCACAGGCAGGGCCACAAGAGACCCAGTACTTC. It encodes CASSPQAGPQETQYF.

This clonotype was seen ten or more times. The chain carries TRBV20-1 and TRBJ2-7; the match to TRBD1 covers 7 bases. V shed 3 bases and J 2 bases; nucleotides not matched to a gene: 10. The CDR3 runs 15 residues. Germline CDR1 DFQATT, CDR2 SNEGSKA (reference sequence). CDR3 protein: CSARRTGENTYEQYF. CDR3 sequence (DNA): TGCAGTGCTAGGCGGACAGGCGAAAATACCTACGAGCAGTACTTC.

The J gene is TRBJ2-7, the V gene TRBV6-6; either TRBD1 or TRBD2 may supply D (5 bases each). Germline V CDR1 and CDR2: MNHNY, SVGAGI (reference sequence). V lost 6 bases, J lost 5 bases, and 11 bases lay in between. This CDR3 is built from 12 residues. The CDR3 nucleotides are TGTGCCAGCAGCGGACGGGGCCACGAGCAGTACTTC. This translates into CASSGRGHEQYF.

By frequency in the sample, this clonotype is medium-sized. V gene TRBV18 combines with J gene TRBJ1-1; D is undetermined. The V gene lost 2 bases and the J gene lost 0 bases, with 4 bases spanning the gap. The length of the CDR3 is 13 residues. Germline loops: CDR1 KGHSH, CDR2 LQKENI. The CDR3 here is CASSPGLNTEAFF. The CDR3 DNA reads TGTGCCAGCTCACCAGGGTTGAACACTGAAGCTTTCTTT.

The CDR3, as DNA: TGTGCCAGCAGTTTCAAAGGGTGGTCTGAAGCTTTCTTT. It translates to CASSFKGWSEAFF. The rearrangement joins TRBV12-3 or TRBV12-4 to TRBJ1-1; no firm D call. Trimming removed 3 bases from V and 6 bases from J, with 11 bases in between. The CDR3 contains 13 residues.

This clonotype has a handful of counts. The chain employs TRBV5-1 and TRBJ1-2, with 9 bases that match TRBD1. J lost 6 bases, V lost 1 base, and 10 bases had no gene match. Germline V lookup: CDR1 SGHRS, CDR2 YFSETQ. CDR3 size: 16 residues. The CDR3 here is CASSLFPGTGFDGYTF. The DNA of the CDR3 is TGCGCCAGCAGCTTGTTCCCTGGGACAGGGTTCGATGGCTACACCTTC.

The chain employs TRBV12-3 or TRBV12-4 and TRBJ2-5; 10 bases fit TRBD1. The CDR3 has 14 amino acids. V trimming: 4 bases; J trimming: 5 bases; junction bases outside the gene matches: 4. CDR3: CASSSTGGVETQYF. The CDR3 DNA reads TGTGCCAGCAGTTCGACAGGGGGCGTGGAGACCCAGTACTTC.

Remarks on this clonotype: Mismatch with germline at one junction end may stem from a read error. CDR3 residues: CSAGGEGLSHNEQFF. The CDR3 DNA follows: TGCAGTGCGGGGGGGGAGGGACTCTCCCACAATGAGCAGTTCTTC. The chain uses TRBV20-1 and TRBJ2-1; the match to TRBD2 covers 7 bases. This CDR3 has 15 amino acids. Per the germline V gene, CDR1 is DFQATT and CDR2 is SNEGSKA (reference sequence).